Here is one TCR beta chain with its context. The target antigen is unknown. Unique molecular identifiers had been added to the TCR beta cDNA libraries. TCRdb itself ran the PCR reads through MiXCR, one entry per CDR3 protein. The sample includes hundreds of thousands of distinct CDR3 sequences, 25% to 30% of them seen just once. The sample is drawn from a study of post-analysis software for immune sequencing data. The study, taken as a whole, reports: Relative to controls, patients had 4 or 5 TRBV segments at higher frequency, with TRBV5-6, TRBV5-1 and TRBV20-1 among these. By F measure, strong co-clustering occurred among samples prepared in the same batch.

This CDR3 is 14 amino acids long. J gave up 6 bases and V 5 bases, and 10 bases lay outside the gene matches. The V gene's germline CDR1 is KGHSH and CDR2 LQKENI. The genes are TRBV18 and TRBJ2-7; TRBD1 aligns across 7 bases. This receptor was obtained from a girl aged 5 to 17 with multiple sclerosis. Sequencing input: blood. In nucleotides, the CDR3 is TGTGCCAGCTCAGGGACAGACCAACGGGGCGAGCAGTACTTC. This translates into CASSGTDQRGEQYF.